The 5 T cell receptor beta chains in this list originate from one sample, sequenced in a study of T-cell memory formation after mild COVID-19. TCRdb ran MiXCR on the 5' RACE reads and lists one entry per CDR3 protein. The sample comprises 200,000 to 250,000 distinct CDR3 sequences, 7.5% to 10% of which are singletons, and around 20% rests with the top ten. The sample comprised PBMCs or a T cell subset sorted from them (not recorded which). Source of these receptors: a man aged 18 to 29 who had mild COVID-19 (a few samples of this study predate the infection). Cell type and time point are not known.

The V gene is TRBV7-3, the J gene TRBJ2-1, with TRBD2 matching over 9 bases. CDR1 and CDR2 from the germline V gene are SGHTA and FQGTGA. The CDR3 loop spans 14 amino acids. The V gene end was trimmed by 4 bases and the J gene end by 9 bases; junction bases not matched to a gene: 7. The CDR3 sequence: CASSYTPGLAEQFF. In DNA, the CDR3 is TGTGCCAGCAGCTATACTCCGGGACTAGCTGAGCAGTTCTTC.

The chain joins TRBV18 to TRBJ1-5; D not resolved. V lost 3 bases and J lost 5, with 8 bases in between. Germline values: CDR1 KGHSH, CDR2 LQKENI. The CDR3 has 13 amino acids. The CDR3 bases are TGTGCCAGCTCACCGGCCGGGTATCAGCCCCAGCATTTT. This translates into CASSPAGYQPQHF.

This clonotype was recorded a few times. V usage is TRBV6-6 and J usage is TRBJ1-5, with 7 bases identical to TRBD1. The CDR3 extends over 14 amino acids. The V gene's germline CDR1 is MNHNY and CDR2 SVGAGI (reference sequence). With 6 bases clipped from V and 7 bases from J, the junction kept 9 bases outside the gene matches. CDR3 residues: CASSPDRVRQPQHF. The CDR3 DNA is TGTGCCAGCAGCCCCGACAGGGTCCGGCAGCCCCAGCATTTT.

This clonotype has more than one count but fewer than ten. This chain joins TRBV5-8 and TRBJ2-3, with a weak D call TRBD2 (5 bases). In germline, CDR1 is SGHTS, CDR2 YDEGEE. This CDR3 is built from 15 residues. V shed 2 bases and J shed 2 bases, with 12 bases lying between them. The CDR3 DNA follows: TGTGCCAGCAGCTTAGCGGTTTCTGACACAGATACGCAGTATTTT. It encodes CASSLAVSDTDTQYF.

This clonotype was recorded a few times. V usage is TRBV4-2 and J usage is TRBJ2-7, with a tentative D call TRBD2 (5 bases). V was clipped by 0 bases and J by 0 bases, with 12 bases between them. This CDR3 is built from 16 residues. CDR1 LGHNA and CDR2 YNFKEQ come from the germline V gene. The CDR3 here is CASSQDLLGSSYEQYF. The CDR3 nucleotides read TGTGCCAGCAGCCAAGATCTACTGGGGAGCTCCTACGAGCAGTACTTC.